This T cell receptor (beta chain) was obtained from a study of blood T cell repertoires in COVID-19. Looking at the study overall: COVID-19 samples collected from the United States, Italy and Spain covered acute and convalescent phases. PBMCs, B-cell-depleted T cells, or T cells provided the cDNA or gDNA that made up the material.

Produced via immunoSEQ multiplex PCR; TCRdb's table is partial and in-frame only. The table shows some 70,000 clones, with over 70% occurring only once. The germline V gene has CDR1 LGHDT and CDR2 YNNKEL (reference sequence). This CDR3 contains 16 residues. After removal of 4 bases from V and 4 bases from J, the junction contained 9 bases not matched to a gene. This clone was seen more than once but under ten times. The TCR was taken from a human donor in a cohort sampled during active COVID-19. The chain recombines TRBV3-1 (or the pseudogene TRBV3-2) with TRBJ2-3, with 9 bases matching TRBD1. Sequenced material: peripheral blood. The CDR3 region has the DNA TGTGCCAGCAGCCCGGAGGACAGGGGCCGGTCAGATACGCAGTATTTT. Translating it yields CASSPEDRGRSDTQYF.